These 26 T cell receptor beta chains were sequenced from one sample in a study of T cells in Graves' hyperthyroidism and ophthalmopathy. Amplified TCR beta CDR3 regions came from RNA transcripts. RT-PCR in the first round (using the HTBI primer set) targeted the TCR CDR3. In TCRdb, the multiplex PCR reads were re-called with MiXCR into one record per CDR3 protein. The top ten clones hold over 9% of a sample with approximately 520,000 distinct CDR3 sequences, roughly 24% of them seen once. Source material: blood. These receptors originate from a woman younger than 45 with Graves' ophthalmopathy.

This clonotype has a count of ten or more. The chain carries TRBV19 and TRBJ2-6; TRBD1 matches at 11 bases. V was clipped by 5 bases and J by 0 bases; unmatched bases: 6. The CDR3 consists of 18 residues. The germline CDR1 and CDR2 sequences are LNHDA and SQIVND (reference sequence). The CDR3 region is CASSPGQGVSSGANVLTF. The CDR3 nucleotides read TGTGCCAGTAGTCCGGGACAGGGGGTGAGCTCTGGGGCCAACGTCCTGACTTTC. The variable domain in full, completed from reference TRBV19 and TRBJ2-6, reads DGGITQSPKYLFRKEGQNVTLSCEQNLNHDAMYWYRQDPGQGLRLIYYSQIVNDFQKGDIAEGYSVSREKKESFPLTVTSAQKNPTAFYLCASSPGQGVSSGANVLTFGAGSRLTVL.

V is TRBV11-1 and J is TRBJ2-7, with unresolved D. V was cut by 3 bases and J by 3 bases, with 9 bases left in between. The CDR3 has 13 amino acids. Germline V gene sequence: CDR1 SGHAT, CDR2 FQDESV (reference sequence). DNA for the CDR3: TGTGCCAGCAGCTTCGGCAGGTTCTACGAGCAGTACTTC. Translating it yields CASSFGRFYEQYF.

This clonotype was counted many times. The rearrangement joins TRBV12-3 or TRBV12-4 to TRBJ1-3, with 10 bases lining up with TRBD1. Losses at the gene ends were 5 bases for V and 4 bases for J; bases not matched to a gene: 5. The CDR3 spans 15 residues. The CDR3 spells CASSPGTGEGNTIYF. CDR3 nucleotides: TGTGCCAGCAGTCCGGGGACAGGGGAAGGAAACACCATATATTTT.

The V call is TRBV19, the J call TRBJ2-7, with 12 bases aligning to TRBD1. This CDR3 contains 14 residues. Germline assignment: CDR1 LNHDA and CDR2 SQIVND (reference sequence). Trimming took 9 bases from V and 5 from J; bases not matched to a gene: 8. CDR3 nucleotide sequence: TGTGCCAGCGGTGGGGGACAGGGGGCGAACGAGCAGTACTTC. As protein: CASGGGQGANEQYF.

Comment on this clonotype: A read error may explain this, as a much larger clone is one base away. The V and J genes are TRBV20-1 and TRBJ1-1, with 8 nucleotides matching TRBD1. V was pared by 2 bases and J by 1 base, with 3 bases of the junction left unmatched. The CDR3 is 14 residues long. Germline V gene lookup returns CDR1 DFQATT and CDR2 SNEGSKA (reference sequence). The CDR3 region is CSARTGTGNTEAFF. The DNA of the CDR3 is TGCAGTGCTAGAACCGGGACAGGGAACACTGAAGCTTTCTTT.

At least ten counts were recorded for this clonotype. As DNA, the CDR3 is TGTGCCAGCAGTCCCCAGGGGAGAAACTATGGCTACACCTTC. Amino acids: CASSPQGRNYGYTF. The V and J genes are TRBV12-3 or TRBV12-4 and TRBJ1-2; D possibly corresponds to TRBD1 (6 bases). The CDR3 consists of 14 residues. V was cut by 5 bases and J by 2 bases, with 12 bases left in between.

The chain has TRBV11-2 and TRBJ2-2, with 10 bases identical to TRBD2. Per germline, CDR1 SGHAT and CDR2 FQNNGV. The CDR3 runs 17 residues. The V gene end was trimmed by 0 bases and the J gene end by 6 bases; junction bases not matched to a gene: 7. The CDR3 nucleotides are TGTGCCAGCAGCTTAGAGGGGTATGGACTAGCGGCCGGGGAGCTGTTTTTT. It yields the protein CASSLEGYGLAAGELFF.

This clonotype showed up many times. The chain combines TRBV27 with TRBJ2-7; D remains ambiguous. Trimming cost V 4 bases and J 0 bases, with 10 bases left between them. This CDR3 is 14 amino acids long. The germline V gene has CDR1 MNHEY and CDR2 SMNVEV (reference sequence). The CDR3 DNA reads as TGTGCCAGCAGTTATCAGGCCGGCTCCTACGAGCAGTACTTC. Encoded protein: CASSYQAGSYEQYF.

There are many counts of this clonotype. This chain links TRBV29-1 with TRBJ2-1; no clear D gene. Looked up from germline, CDR1 is SQVTM and CDR2 is ANQGSEA. Trimming pared 6 bases from V and 3 bases from J, leaving 12 bases between. CDR3 length equals 13 residues. CDR3 residues: CSVVRSDYNEQFF. The CDR3 DNA is TGCAGCGTAGTGCGGTCGGACTACAATGAGCAGTTCTTC.

This clonotype was counted many times. The rearrangement links TRBV19 to TRBJ1-2; D unresolved. CDR1 is LNHDA and CDR2 is SQIVND in the germline V gene (reference sequence). The CDR3 spans 14 residues. Deletions cut 5 bases from V and 5 bases from J, with 15 bases between. Here the CDR3 reads CASSPRTVLYGYTF. DNA for the CDR3: TGTGCCAGTAGTCCCCGGACGGTGTTATATGGCTACACCTTC. The whole variable domain, remainder taken from reference TRBV19 and TRBJ1-2, is DGGITQSPKYLFRKEGQNVTLSCEQNLNHDAMYWYRQDPGQGLRLIYYSQIVNDFQKGDIAEGYSVSREKKESFPLTVTSAQKNPTAFYLCASSPRTVLYGYTFGSGTRLTVV.

This clonotype was seen repeatedly, ten times or more. The chain employs TRBV20-1 and TRBJ2-7; D unresolved. Germline assignment: CDR1 DFQATT and CDR2 SNEGSKA (reference sequence). Deletions cut 3 bases from V and 0 bases from J, with 6 bases between. CDR3 length: 12 residues. The CDR3 region has the DNA TGCAGTGCTAGGGCCGCCTCCTACGAGCAGTACTTC. Protein product: CSARAASYEQYF.

This clonotype was recorded a few times. This chain uses TRBV7-3 with TRBJ2-7; 10 bases match TRBD1. Per germline, CDR1 SGHTA and CDR2 FQGTGA. With 5 bases clipped from V and 7 bases from J, the junction kept 5 bases outside the gene matches. This CDR3 contains 13 residues. The CDR3 DNA follows: TGTGCCAGCAGCAACCGGGACAGGGGAGAGCAGTACTTC. This gives the protein CASSNRDRGEQYF.

The V gene is TRBV7-9, the J gene TRBJ2-7, with D possibly being TRBD1 (5 bases). This CDR3 contains 14 residues. Deletions cut 5 bases from V and 2 bases from J, with 13 bases between. Germline V gene lookup returns CDR1 SEHNR and CDR2 FQNEAQ (reference sequence). In DNA form, the CDR3 reads TGTGCCAGCAGCACCCAGGGTAGCCCCTACGAGCAGTACTTC. Translating it yields CASSTQGSPYEQYF.

This clonotype was picked up one time. The rearrangement uses TRBV30 and TRBJ2-7, with unresolved D. The CDR3 is made up of 12 amino acids. Trimming removed 0 bases at V and 2 bases at J, with 5 bases between. Germline V gene sequence: CDR1 GTSNPN, CDR2 SVGIG (reference sequence). This CDR3 is CAWSVLTYEQYF. The CDR3 coding sequence is TGTGCCTGGAGTGTCCTAACCTACGAGCAGTACTTC.

Many counts were recorded for this clonotype. This chain connects TRBV6-5 to TRBJ2-5; D is ambiguous. Looked up from germline, CDR1 is MNHEY and CDR2 is SVGAGI. Trimming took off 2 bases at V and 0 bases at J, with 7 bases between the two ends. The CDR3 runs 14 residues. The CDR3: CASSYRLDQETQYF. The CDR3 coding sequence is TGTGCCAGCAGTTACCGGCTAGACCAAGAGACCCAGTACTTC.

This chain connects TRBV7-2 to TRBJ2-4; D gene ambiguous. This CDR3 spans 11 amino acids. Germline V gene data show CDR1 as SGHTA and CDR2 as FQGNSA. Trimming left V 1 base short and J 9 bases short, with 4 bases between. This chain's CDR3 is CASSLETIQYF. CDR3 bases: TGTGCCAGCAGCTTAGAGACCATTCAGTACTTC.

V gene TRBV29-1 combines with J gene TRBJ2-5; tentative D call: TRBD1 (5 bases). Germline V lookup: CDR1 SQVTM, CDR2 ANQGSEA. The V end lost 5 bases, the J end lost 5 bases, and 21 bases lay between the germline ends. The CDR3 totals 15 residues. Here the CDR3 DNA reads TGCAGCGTTTCCACAGGTACCCCCACGGTGGAGACCCAGTACTTC. It translates to CSVSTGTPTVETQYF.

This chain joins TRBV4-2 and TRBJ1-6, with D hard to call. V lost 0 bases, J lost 8 bases, and 11 bases lay in between. From germline, CDR1 is LGHNA and CDR2 YNFKEQ. This CDR3 is built from 15 residues. The CDR3 sequence is CASSQELGLYSPLHF. For the CDR3, the DNA is TGTGCCAGCAGCCAAGAACTAGGGCTTTATTCACCCCTCCACTTT.

A few counts support this clonotype. The chain carries TRBV12-3 or TRBV12-4 and TRBJ2-5, with 8 bases identical to TRBD2. There are 16 residues in the CDR3. The V and J ends lost 6 bases and 4 bases, in that order; junction bases with no gene match: 13. CDR3 amino acids: CASSHPGGARGETQYF. The CDR3 DNA reads TGTGCCAGCAGCCACCCGGGAGGGGCGAGGGGAGAGACCCAGTACTTC.

This clonotype came up many times. This chain joins TRBV7-8 and TRBJ1-2, with TRBD1 identical over 9 bases. The germline CDR1 and CDR2 sequences are SGHVS and FQNEAQ. V lost 3 bases, J lost 7 bases, and 9 bases stayed unmatched. The CDR3 consists of 15 residues. This CDR3 is CASSFGGQGTVGYTF. The DNA of the CDR3 is TGTGCCAGCAGCTTTGGTGGACAGGGGACAGTTGGCTACACCTTC.

This clonotype occurred many times. CDR3 amino acids: CASSDRVGYTF. The CDR3 nucleotides are TGTGCCAGCAGCGACAGGGTCGGCTACACCTTC. The chain is built from TRBV28 and TRBJ1-2; 7 bases match TRBD1. The V gene's germline CDR1 is MDHEN and CDR2 SYDVKM. CDR3 length: 11 amino acids. V was pared by 6 bases and J by 8 bases, with 3 bases of the junction left unmatched.

The chain couples TRBV4-1 to TRBJ2-5; TRBD2 matches at 8 bases. The CDR3 is 17 amino acids. Trimming removed 1 base from V and 4 bases from J; junction bases left unmatched: 11. Germline values: CDR1 MGHRA, CDR2 YSYEKL. DNA of the CDR3: TGCGCCAGCAGCCAAGGAAGGGGCGGGGGGCTTGGAGAGACCCAGTACTTC. Translated, it gives CASSQGRGGGLGETQYF.

This clonotype has ten or more counts. The CDR3 sequence: CASSATIGGTEAFF. CDR3 in DNA: TGTGCCAGCAGCGCGACAATTGGGGGGACTGAAGCTTTCTTT. J is TRBJ1-1 and V is TRBV9; D is perhaps TRBD1 (5 bases). Germline values: CDR1 SGDLS, CDR2 YYNGEE. V lost 3 bases and J lost 5, with 14 bases in between. The CDR3 totals 14 residues.

This clonotype was detected ten times or more. The gene calls are TRBV27 and TRBJ2-7; no firm D call. Trimming stripped 2 bases from V and 3 bases from J, with 11 bases between. Germline V gives CDR1 MNHEY, CDR2 SMNVEV (reference sequence). The CDR3 spans 14 residues. The CDR3, as DNA: TGTGCCAGCAGTTTACGCCAGTGGGGCTACGAGCAGTACTTC. Translating it yields CASSLRQWGYEQYF.

This clonotype showed up many times. The V gene is TRBV7-9, the J gene TRBJ2-5, with TRBD2 identical over 9 bases. Germline V gene data show CDR1 as SEHNR and CDR2 as FQNEAQ (reference sequence). The CDR3 extends over 15 amino acids. Trimming cost V 4 bases and J 2 bases; bases outside gene matches: 5. The DNA of the CDR3 is TGTGCCAGCAGCTCCGCGGGGGGGAGTCAAGAGACCCAGTACTTC. Encoded protein: CASSSAGGSQETQYF.

This clonotype was picked up many times. J is TRBJ1-2 and V is TRBV11-1, with D possibly TRBD1 on 6 matching bases. The CDR3 covers 15 residues. Trimming took off 5 bases at V and 8 bases at J, with 21 bases between the two ends. CDR1 is SGHAT, CDR2 FQDESV, per germline (reference sequence). The DNA of the CDR3 is TGTGCCAGCAGCCCACAACCCGACAGGATTCGAGGCTACACCTTC. Protein: CASSPQPDRIRGYTF.